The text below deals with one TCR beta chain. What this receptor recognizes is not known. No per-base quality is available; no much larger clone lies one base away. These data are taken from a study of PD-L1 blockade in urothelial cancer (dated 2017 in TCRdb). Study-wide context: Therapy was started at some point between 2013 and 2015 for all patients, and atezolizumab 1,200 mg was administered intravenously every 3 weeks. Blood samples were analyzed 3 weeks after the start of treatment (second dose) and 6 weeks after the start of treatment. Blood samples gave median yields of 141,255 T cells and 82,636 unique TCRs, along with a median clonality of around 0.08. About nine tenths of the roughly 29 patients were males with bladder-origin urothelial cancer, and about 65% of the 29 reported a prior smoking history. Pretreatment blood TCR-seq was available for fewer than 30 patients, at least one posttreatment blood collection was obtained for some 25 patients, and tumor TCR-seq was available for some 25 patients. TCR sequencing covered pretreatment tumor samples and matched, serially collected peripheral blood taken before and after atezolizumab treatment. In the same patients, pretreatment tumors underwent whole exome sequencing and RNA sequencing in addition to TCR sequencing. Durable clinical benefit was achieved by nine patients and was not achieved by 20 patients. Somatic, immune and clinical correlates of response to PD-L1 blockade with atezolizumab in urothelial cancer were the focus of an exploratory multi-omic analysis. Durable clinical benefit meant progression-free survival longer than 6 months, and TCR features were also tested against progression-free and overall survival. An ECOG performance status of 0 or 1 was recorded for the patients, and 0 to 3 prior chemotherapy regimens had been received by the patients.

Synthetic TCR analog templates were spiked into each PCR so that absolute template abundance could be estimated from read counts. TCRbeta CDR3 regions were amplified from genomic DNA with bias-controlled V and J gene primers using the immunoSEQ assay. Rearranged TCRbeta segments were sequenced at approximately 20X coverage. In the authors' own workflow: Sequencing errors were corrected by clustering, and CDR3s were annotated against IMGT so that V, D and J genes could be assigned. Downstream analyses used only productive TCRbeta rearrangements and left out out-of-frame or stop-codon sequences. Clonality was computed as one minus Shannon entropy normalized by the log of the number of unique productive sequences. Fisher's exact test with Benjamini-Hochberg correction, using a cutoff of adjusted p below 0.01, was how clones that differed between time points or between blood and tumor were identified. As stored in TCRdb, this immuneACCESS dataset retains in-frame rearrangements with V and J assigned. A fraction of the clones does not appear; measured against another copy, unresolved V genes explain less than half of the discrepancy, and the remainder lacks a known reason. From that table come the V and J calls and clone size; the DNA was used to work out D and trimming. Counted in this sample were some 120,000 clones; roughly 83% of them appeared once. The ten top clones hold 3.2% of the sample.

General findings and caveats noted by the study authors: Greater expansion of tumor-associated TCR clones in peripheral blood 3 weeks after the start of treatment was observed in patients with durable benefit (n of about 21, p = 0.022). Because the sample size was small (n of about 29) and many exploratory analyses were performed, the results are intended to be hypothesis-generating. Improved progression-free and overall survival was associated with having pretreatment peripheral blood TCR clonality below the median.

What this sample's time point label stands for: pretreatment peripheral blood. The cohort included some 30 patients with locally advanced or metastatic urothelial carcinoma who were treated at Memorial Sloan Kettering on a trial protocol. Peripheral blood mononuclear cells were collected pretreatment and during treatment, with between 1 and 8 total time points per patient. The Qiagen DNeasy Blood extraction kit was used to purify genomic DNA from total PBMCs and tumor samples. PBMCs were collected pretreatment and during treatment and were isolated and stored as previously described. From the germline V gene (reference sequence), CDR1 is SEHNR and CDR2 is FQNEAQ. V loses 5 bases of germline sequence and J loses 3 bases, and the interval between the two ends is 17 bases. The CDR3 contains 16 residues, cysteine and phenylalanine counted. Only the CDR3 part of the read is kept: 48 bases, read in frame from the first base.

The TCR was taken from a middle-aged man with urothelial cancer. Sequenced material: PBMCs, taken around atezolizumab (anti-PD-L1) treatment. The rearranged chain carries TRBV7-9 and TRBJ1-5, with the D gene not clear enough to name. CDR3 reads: CASSPAGGAVNQPQHF. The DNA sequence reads TGTGCCAGCAGCCCCGCTGGCGGAGCCGTCAATCAGCCCCAGCATTTT. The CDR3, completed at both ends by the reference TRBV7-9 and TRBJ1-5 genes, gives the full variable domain DTGVSQNPRHKITKRGQNVTFRCDPISEHNRLYWYRQTLGQGPEFLTYFQNEAQLEKSRLLSDRFSAERPKGSFSTLEIQRTEQGDSAMYLCASSPAGGAVNQPQHFGDGTRLSIL.